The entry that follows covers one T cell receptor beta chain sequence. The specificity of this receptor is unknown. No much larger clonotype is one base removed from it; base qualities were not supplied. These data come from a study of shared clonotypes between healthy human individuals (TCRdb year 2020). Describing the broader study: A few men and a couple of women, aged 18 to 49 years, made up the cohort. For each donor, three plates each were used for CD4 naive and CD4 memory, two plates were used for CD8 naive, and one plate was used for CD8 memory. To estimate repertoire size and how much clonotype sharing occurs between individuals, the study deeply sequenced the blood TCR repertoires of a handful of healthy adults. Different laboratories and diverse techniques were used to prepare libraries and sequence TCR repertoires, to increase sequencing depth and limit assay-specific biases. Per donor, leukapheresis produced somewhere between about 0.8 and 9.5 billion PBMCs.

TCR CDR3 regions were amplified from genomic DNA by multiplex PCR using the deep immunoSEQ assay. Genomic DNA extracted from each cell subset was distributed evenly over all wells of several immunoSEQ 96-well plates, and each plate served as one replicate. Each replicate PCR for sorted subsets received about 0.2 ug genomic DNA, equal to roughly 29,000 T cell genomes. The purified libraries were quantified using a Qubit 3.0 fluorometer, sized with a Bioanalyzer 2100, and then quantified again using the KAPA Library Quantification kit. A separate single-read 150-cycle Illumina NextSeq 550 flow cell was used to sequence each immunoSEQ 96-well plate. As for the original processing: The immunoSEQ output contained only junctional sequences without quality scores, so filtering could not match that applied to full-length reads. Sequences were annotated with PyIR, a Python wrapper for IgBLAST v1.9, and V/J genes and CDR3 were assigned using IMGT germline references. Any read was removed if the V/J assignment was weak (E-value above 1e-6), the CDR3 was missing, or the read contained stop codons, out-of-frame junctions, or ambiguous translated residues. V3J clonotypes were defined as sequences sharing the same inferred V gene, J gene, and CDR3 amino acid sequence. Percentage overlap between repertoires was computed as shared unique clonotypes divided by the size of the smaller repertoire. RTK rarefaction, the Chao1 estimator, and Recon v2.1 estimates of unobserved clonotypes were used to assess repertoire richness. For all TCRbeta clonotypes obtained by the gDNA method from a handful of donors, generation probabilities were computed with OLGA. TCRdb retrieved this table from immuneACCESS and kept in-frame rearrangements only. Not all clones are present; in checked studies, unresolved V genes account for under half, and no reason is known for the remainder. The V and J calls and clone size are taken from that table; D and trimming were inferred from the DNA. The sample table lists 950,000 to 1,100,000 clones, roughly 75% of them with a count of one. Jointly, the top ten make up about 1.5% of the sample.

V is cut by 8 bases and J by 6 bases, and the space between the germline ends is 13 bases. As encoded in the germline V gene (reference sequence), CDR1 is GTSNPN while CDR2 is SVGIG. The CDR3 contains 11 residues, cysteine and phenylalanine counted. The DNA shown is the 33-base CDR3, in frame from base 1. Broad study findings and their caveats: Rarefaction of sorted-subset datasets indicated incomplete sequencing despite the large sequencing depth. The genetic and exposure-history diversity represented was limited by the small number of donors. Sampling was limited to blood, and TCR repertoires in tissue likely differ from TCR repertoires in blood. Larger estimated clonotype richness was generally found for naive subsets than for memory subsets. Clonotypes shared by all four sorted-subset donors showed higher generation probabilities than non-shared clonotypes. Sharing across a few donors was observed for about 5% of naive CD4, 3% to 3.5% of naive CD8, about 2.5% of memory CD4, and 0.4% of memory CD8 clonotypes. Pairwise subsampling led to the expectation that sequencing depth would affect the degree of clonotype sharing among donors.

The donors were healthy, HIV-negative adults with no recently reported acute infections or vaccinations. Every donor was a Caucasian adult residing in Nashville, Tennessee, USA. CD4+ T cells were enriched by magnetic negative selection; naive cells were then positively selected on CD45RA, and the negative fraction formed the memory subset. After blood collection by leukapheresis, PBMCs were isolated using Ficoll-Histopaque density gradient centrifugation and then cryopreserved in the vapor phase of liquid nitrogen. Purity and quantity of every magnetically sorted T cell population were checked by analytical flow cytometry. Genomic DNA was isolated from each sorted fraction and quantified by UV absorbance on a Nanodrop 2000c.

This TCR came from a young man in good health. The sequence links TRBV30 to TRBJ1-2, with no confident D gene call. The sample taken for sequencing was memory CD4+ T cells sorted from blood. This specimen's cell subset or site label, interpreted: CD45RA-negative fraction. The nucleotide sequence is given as TGTGCCGGTGGGCGGGGAGATGGCTACACCTTC. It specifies CAGGRGDGYTF.